This T cell receptor (beta chain) was obtained from a study of blood T cell repertoires in COVID-19. In the source study's methods: Amplification with reference gene primers provided the estimates of nucleated cell counts. Only in-frame clones appear in the TCRdb table, and some are missing; sequencing was by immunoSEQ multiplex PCR. V, J and clone size derive from that table, while D and trimming were established from the DNA sequence. The sample holds about 120,000 clones, roughly 80% seen once. Germline V gives CDR1 SGDLS, CDR2 YYNGEE. V gave up 2 bases and J gave up 2 bases; unmatched junction bases: 3. The CDR3 is 15 amino acids.

The sequenced sample was peripheral blood. The V and J genes are TRBV9 and TRBJ2-1, with TRBD2 identical over 8 bases. This clonotype was sampled from a man between 65 and 79 years old with acute or convalescent COVID-19. CDR3 residues: CASSVTSVPYNEQFF. Here the CDR3 DNA reads TGTGCCAGCAGCGTGACTAGCGTCCCCTACAATGAGCAGTTCTTC.